This TCR beta chain was sequenced for a study of blood T cells in healthy people across ages. Per-sample yields of isolated PBMCs were at least 6 million. The V gene end was trimmed by 2 bases and the J gene end by 1 base; junction bases not matched to a gene: 7. This CDR3 has 16 amino acids. As to this clonotype: Its cognate antigen is unknown.

A second 7 to 11 cycle PCR used barcoded and J-beta primers. Sequencing recovered at least 2.5 million CDR3-containing paired-end reads from each sample. Via MiXCR, TCRdb re-called the 5' RACE reads, giving one row per CDR3 protein. The profile shows about 650,000 distinct CDR3 sequences, 52% of them singletons. Study conclusions and caveats: A conclusive naive versus antigen-experienced comparison was prevented by the unsorted PBMCs. A strong correlation was found between TCR beta diversity and the percentage of naive T cells.

This sequence joins TRBV12-3 or TRBV12-4 and TRBJ2-7; 8 nucleotides line up with TRBD1. Sequenced: blood. The sequence came from a woman at least 80 years old in good health. CDR3 residues: CASSLRQGARSYEQYF. The DNA of the CDR3 is TGTGCCAGCAGTTTAAGGCAGGGGGCGAGATCCTACGAGCAGTACTTC.